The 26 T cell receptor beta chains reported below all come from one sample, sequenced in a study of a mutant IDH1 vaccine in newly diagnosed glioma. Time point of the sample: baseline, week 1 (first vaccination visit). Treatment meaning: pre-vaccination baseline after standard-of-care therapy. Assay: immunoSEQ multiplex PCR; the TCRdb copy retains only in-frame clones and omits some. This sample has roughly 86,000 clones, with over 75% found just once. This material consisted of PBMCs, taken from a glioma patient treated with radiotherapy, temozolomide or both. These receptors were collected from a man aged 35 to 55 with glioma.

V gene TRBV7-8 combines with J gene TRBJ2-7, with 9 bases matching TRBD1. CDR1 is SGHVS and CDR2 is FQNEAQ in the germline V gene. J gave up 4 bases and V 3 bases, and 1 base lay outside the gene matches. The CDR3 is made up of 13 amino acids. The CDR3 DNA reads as TGTGCCAGCAGCTTGACAGGGGGGTACGAGCAGTACTTC. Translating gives CASSLTGGYEQYF.

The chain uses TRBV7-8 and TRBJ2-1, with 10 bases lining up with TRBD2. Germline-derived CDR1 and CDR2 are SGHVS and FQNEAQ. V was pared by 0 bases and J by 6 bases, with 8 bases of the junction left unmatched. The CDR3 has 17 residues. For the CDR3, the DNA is TGTGCCAGCAGCTTAGCCGCGGGGACTAGCGTGGGCAATGAGCAGTTCTTC. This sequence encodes CASSLAAGTSVGNEQFF.

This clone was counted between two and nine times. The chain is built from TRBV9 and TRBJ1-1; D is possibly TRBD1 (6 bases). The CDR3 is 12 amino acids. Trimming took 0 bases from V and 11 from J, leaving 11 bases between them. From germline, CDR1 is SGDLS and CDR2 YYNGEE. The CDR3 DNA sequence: TGTGCCAGCAGCGTAGAGGGACATGTGGCTTTCTTT. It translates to CASSVEGHVAFF. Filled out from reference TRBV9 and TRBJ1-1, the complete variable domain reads DSGVTQTPKHLITATGQRVTLRCSPRSGDLSVYWYQQSLDQGLQFLIQYYNGEERAKGNILERFSAQQFPDLHSELNLSSLELGDSALYFCASSVEGHVAFFGQGTRLTVV.

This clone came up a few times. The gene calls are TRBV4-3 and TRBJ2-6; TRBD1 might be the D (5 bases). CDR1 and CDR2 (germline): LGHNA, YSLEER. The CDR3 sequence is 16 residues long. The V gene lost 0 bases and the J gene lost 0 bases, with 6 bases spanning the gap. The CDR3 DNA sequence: TGCGCCAGCAGCCAAGAAGGACACTCTGGGGCCAACGTCCTGACTTTC. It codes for CASSQEGHSGANVLTF.

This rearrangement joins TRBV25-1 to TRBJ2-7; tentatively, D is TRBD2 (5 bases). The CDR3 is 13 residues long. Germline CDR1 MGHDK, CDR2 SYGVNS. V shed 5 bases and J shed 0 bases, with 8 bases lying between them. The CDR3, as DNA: TGTGCCAGCAGTCGGGGTTACTCCTACGAGCAGTACTTC. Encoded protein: CASSRGYSYEQYF.

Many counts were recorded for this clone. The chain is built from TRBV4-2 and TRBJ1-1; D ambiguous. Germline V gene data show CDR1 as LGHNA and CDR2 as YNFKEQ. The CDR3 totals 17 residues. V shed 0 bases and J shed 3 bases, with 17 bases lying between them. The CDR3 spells CASSQDPRSQLYTEAFF. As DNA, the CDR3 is TGTGCCAGCAGCCAAGATCCTCGGAGTCAGCTCTACACTGAAGCTTTCTTT.

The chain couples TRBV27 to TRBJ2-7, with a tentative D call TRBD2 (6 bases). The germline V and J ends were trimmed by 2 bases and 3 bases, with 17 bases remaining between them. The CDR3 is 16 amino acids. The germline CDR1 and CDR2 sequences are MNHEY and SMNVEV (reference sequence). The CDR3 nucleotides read TGTGCCAGCAGTTTAAGTCTCCGGGGGAAACACTACGAGCAGTACTTC. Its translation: CASSLSLRGKHYEQYF.

The CDR3 region has the DNA TGTGCCAGCAGCTTCGGGCAGGGCCGACCCTACGAGCAGTACTTC. Protein sequence: CASSFGQGRPYEQYF. The chain joins TRBV11-1 to TRBJ2-7, with D tentatively TRBD1 (5 bases). The CDR3 contains 15 residues. Trimming left V 3 bases short and J 2 bases short, with 14 bases between. Germline CDR1 SGHAT, CDR2 FQDESV (reference sequence).

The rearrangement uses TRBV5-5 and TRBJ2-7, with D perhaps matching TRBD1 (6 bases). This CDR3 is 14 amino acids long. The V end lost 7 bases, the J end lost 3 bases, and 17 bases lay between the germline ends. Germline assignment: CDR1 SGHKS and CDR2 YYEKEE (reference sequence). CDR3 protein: CASAQGRWGYEQYF. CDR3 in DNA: TGTGCCAGCGCACAGGGCCGATGGGGCTACGAGCAGTACTTC. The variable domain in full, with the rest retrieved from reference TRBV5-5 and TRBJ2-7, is DAGVTQSPTHLIKTRGQQVTLRCSPISGHKSVSWYQQVLGQGPQFIFQYYEKEERGRGNFPDRFSARQFPNYSSELNVNALLLGDSALYLCASAQGRWGYEQYFGPGTRLTVT.

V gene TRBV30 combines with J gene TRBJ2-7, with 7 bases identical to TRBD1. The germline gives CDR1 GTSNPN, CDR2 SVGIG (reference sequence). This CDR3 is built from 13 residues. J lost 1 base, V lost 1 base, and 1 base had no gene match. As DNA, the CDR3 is TGTGCCTGGAGTGAGACAGGGTCCTACGAGCAGTACTTC. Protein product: CAWSETGSYEQYF.

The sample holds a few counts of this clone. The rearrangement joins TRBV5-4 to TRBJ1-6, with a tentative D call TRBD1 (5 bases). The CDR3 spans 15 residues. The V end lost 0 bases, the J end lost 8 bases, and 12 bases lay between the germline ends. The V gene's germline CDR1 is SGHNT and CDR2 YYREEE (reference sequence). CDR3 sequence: CASSLAGTEDSPLHF. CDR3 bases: TGTGCCAGCAGCTTGGCCGGGACCGAAGATTCACCCCTCCACTTT.

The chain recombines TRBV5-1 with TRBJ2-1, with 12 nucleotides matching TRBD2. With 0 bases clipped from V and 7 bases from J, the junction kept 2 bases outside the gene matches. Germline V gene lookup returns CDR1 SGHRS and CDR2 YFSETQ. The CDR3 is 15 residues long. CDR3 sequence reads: CASSLELAGGNEQFF. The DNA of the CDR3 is TGCGCCAGCAGCTTGGAGCTAGCGGGAGGGAATGAGCAGTTCTTC.

The CDR3 here is CATTGQFNQPQHF. Here the CDR3 DNA reads TGTGCCACAACGGGACAGTTCAATCAGCCCCAGCATTTT. V is TRBV19 and J is TRBJ1-5, with 7 bases fitting TRBD1. V shed 10 bases, J shed 3 bases, and the junction held 6 bases outside the gene matches. CDR1 is LNHDA, CDR2 SQIVND, per germline (reference sequence). This CDR3 has 13 amino acids.

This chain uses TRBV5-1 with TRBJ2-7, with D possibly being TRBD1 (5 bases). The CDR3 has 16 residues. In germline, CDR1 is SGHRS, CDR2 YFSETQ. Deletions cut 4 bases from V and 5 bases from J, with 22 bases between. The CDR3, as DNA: TGCGCCAGCAGCCCGATCGTGAGCCAGGGTCCCCACGAGCAGTACTTC. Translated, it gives CASSPIVSQGPHEQYF.

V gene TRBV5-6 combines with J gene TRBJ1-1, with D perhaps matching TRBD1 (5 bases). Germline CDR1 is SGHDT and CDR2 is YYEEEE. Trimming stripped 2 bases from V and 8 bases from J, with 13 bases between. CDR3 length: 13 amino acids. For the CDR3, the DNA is TGTGCCAGCAGCTTCAGCAGGGCTGGAGAAGCTTTCTTT. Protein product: CASSFSRAGEAFF. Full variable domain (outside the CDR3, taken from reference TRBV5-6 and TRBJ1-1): DAGVTQSPTHLIKTRGQQVTLRCSPKSGHDTVSWYQQALGQGPQFIFQYYEEEERQRGNFPDRFSGHQFPNYSSELNVNALLLGDSALYLCASSFSRAGEAFFGQGTRLTVV.

The CDR3 spells CASSLALDRSYEQYF. The CDR3, as DNA: TGTGCCAGCAGCTTGGCGTTGGACAGATCCTACGAGCAGTACTTC. The chain uses TRBV5-4 and TRBJ2-7; D perhaps matches TRBD1 (6 bases). CDR3 size: 15 residues. The germline CDR1 and CDR2 sequences are SGHNT and YYREEE (reference sequence). V was trimmed by 0 bases and J by 1 base, leaving 11 bases between them.

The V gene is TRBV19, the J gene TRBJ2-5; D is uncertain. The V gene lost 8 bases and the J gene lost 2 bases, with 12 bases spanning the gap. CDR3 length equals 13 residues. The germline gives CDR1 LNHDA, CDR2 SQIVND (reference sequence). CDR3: CASRLSAQETQYF. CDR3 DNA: TGTGCCAGTCGCTTGAGCGCGCAAGAGACCCAGTACTTC.

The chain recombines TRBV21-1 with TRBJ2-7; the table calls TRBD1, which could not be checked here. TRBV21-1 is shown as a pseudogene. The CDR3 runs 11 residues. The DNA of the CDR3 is TGTGCCAGCAGCAAAGGACAGGGCCCAACGTTC. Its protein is CASSKGQGPTF.

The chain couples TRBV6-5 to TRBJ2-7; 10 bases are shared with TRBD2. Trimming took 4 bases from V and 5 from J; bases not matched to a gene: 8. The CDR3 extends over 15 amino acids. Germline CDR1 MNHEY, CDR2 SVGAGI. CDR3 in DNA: TGTGCCAGCAGTTCTCCTAGCGGGAGTAAGAACGAGCAGTACTTC. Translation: CASSSPSGSKNEQYF.

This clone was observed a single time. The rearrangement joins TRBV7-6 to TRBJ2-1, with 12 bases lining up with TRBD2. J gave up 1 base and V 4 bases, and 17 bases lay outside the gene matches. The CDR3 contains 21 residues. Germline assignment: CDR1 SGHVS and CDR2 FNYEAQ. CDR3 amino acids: CASSSAPGTSGSTGSYNEQFF. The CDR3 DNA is TGTGCCAGCAGCTCGGCCCCCGGGACTAGCGGGTCCACGGGATCCTACAATGAGCAGTTCTTC.

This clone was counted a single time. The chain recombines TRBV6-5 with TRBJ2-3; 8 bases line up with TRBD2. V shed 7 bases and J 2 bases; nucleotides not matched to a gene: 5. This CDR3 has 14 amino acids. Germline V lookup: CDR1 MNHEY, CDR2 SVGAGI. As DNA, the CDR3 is TGTGCCAGCAACAACGGGGGGGCCACAGATACGCAGTATTTT. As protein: CASNNGGATDTQYF.

CDR3 DNA: TGTGCCAGCAGTTTTTCGGGACTAGCTATCTACGAGCAGTACTTC. This encodes CASSFSGLAIYEQYF. The gene calls are TRBV27 and TRBJ2-7; 9 bases match TRBD2. CDR1 is MNHEY, CDR2 SMNVEV, per germline (reference sequence). With 3 bases clipped from V and 3 bases from J, the junction kept 6 bases outside the gene matches. CDR3 length equals 15 residues.

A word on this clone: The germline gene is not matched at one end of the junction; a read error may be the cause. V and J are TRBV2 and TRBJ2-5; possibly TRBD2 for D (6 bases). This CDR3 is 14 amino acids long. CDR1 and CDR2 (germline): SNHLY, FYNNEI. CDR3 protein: CTSSDSRLGGTQYF. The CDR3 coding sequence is TGTACCAGCAGTGATAGTAGGTTGGGGGGTACCCAGTACTTC.

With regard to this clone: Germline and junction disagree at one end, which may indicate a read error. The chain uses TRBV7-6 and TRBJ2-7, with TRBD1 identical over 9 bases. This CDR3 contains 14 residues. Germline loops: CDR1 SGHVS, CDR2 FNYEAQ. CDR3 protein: CASRLGTGPYEQYF. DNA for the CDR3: TGTGCCAGCAGATTAGGGACAGGGCCCTACGAGCAGTACTTC. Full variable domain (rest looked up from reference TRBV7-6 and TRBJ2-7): GAGVSQSPRYKVTKRGQDVALRCDPISGHVSLYWYRQALGQGPEFLTYFNYEAQQDKSGLPNDRFSAERPEGSISTLTIQRTEQRDSAMYRCASRLGTGPYEQYFGPGTRLTVT.

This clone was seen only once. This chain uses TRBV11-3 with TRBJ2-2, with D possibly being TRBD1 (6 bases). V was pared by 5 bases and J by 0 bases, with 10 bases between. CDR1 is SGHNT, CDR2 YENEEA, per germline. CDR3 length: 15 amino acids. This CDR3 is CASSQGHANTGELFF. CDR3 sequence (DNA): TGTGCCAGCAGCCAGGGACACGCGAACACCGGGGAGCTGTTTTTT.

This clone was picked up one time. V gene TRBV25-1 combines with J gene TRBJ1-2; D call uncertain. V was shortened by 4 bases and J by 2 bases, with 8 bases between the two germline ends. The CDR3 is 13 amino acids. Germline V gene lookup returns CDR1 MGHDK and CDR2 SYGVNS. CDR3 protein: CASSVTENYGYTF. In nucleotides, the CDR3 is TGTGCCAGCAGTGTAACAGAGAACTATGGCTACACCTTC.